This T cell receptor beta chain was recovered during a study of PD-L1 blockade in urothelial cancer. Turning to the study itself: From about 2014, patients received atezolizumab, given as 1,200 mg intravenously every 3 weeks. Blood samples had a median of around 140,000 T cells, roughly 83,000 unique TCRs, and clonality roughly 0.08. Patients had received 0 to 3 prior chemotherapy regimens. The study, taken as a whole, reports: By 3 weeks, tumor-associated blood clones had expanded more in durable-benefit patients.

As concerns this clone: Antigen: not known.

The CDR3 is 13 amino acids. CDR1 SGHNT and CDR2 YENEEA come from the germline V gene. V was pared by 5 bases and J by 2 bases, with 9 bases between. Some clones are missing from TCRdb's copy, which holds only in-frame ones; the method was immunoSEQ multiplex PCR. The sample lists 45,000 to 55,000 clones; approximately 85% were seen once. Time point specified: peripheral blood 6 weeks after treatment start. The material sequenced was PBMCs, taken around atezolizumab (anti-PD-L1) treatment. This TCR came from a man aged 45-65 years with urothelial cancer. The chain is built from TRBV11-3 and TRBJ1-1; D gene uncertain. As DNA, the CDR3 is TGTGCCAGCAGCATCAGACAAAACACTGAAGCTTTCTTT. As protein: CASSIRQNTEAFF.